This T cell receptor beta chain was profiled in a study of T cell repertoires in cytomegalovirus infection. At the level of the study: In public TCR beta signatures, there were indications of both CMV infection and matching HLA type. Study-level results: Clonotypes of TCR beta that were HLA-C-restricted and CMV-specific dominated the ex vivo response.

The V gene's germline CDR1 is SGHKS and CDR2 YYEKEE (reference sequence). This CDR3 is 12 amino acids long. Trimming pared 2 bases from V and 2 bases from J, leaving 5 bases between. TCRdb fed the reads into MiXCR, producing one record per CDR3 protein. The table has roughly 230,000 distinct CDR3 sequences, roughly 12% seen once. On this clonotype itself: Its antigen is still unknown.

The chain is built from TRBV5-5 and TRBJ2-7; D is unresolved. This receptor was identified in a human donor in good health (CMV status not recorded). Some clones in this sample may be carry-over from other donors' samples. What was sequenced was PBMCs. The CDR3 bases are TGTGCCAGCAGCTTTCTGACCTACGAGCAGTACTTC. Protein product: CASSFLTYEQYF. Variable domain in full (rest from reference TRBV5-5 and TRBJ2-7): DAGVTQSPTHLIKTRGQQVTLRCSPISGHKSVSWYQQVLGQGPQFIFQYYEKEERGRGNFPDRFSARQFPNYSSELNVNALLLGDSALYLCASSFLTYEQYFGPGTRLTVT.